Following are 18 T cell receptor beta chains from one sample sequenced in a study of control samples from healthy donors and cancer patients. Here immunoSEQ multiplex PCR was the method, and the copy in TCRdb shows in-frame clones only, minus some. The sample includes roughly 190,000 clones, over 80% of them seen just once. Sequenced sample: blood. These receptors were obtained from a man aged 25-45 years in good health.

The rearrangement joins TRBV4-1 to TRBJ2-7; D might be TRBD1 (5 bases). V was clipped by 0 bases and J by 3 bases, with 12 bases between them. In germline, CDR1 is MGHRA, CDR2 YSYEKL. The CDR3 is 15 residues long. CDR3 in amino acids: CASSQDLQVGYEQYF. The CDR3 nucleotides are TGCGCCAGCAGCCAAGATTTACAGGTTGGCTACGAGCAGTACTTC.

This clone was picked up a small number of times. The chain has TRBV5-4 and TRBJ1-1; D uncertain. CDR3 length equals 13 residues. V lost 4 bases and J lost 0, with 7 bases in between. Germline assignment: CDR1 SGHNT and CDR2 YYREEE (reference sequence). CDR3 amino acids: CASSPGVNTEAFF. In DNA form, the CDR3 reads TGTGCCAGCAGCCCGGGAGTGAACACTGAAGCTTTCTTT. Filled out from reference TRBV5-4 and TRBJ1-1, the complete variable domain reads ETGVTQSPTHLIKTRGQQVTLRCSSQSGHNTVSWYQQALGQGPQFIFQYYREEENGRGNFPPRFSGLQFPNYSSELNVNALELDDSALYLCASSPGVNTEAFFGQGTRLTVV.

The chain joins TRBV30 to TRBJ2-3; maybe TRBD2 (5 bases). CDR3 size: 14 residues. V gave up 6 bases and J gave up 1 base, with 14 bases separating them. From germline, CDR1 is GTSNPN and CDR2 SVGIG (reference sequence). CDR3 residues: CACGSRSGTDTQYF. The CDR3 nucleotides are TGTGCCTGTGGGAGCCGGAGCGGCACAGATACGCAGTATTTT.

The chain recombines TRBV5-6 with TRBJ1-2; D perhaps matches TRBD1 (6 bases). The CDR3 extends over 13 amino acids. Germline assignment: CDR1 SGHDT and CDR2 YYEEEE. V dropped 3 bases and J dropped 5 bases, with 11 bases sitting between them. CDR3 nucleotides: TGTGCCAGCAGCTCAACAGGGCGGTATGGCTACACCTTC. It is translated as CASSSTGRYGYTF.

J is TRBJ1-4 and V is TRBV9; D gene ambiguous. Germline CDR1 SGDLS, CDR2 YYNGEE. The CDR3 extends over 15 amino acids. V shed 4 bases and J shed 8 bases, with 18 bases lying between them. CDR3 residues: CASSSRLEAGEKLFF. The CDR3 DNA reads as TGTGCCAGCAGCTCCCGACTGGAGGCGGGGGAAAAACTGTTTTTT.

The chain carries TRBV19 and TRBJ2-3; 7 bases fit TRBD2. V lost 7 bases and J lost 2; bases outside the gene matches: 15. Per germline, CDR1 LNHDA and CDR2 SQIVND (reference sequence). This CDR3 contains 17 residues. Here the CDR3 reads CASNDAPGLPYTDTQYF. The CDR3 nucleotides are TGTGCCAGTAACGACGCTCCGGGACTACCGTACACAGATACGCAGTATTTT. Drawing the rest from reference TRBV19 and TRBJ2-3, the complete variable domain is DGGITQSPKYLFRKEGQNVTLSCEQNLNHDAMYWYRQDPGQGLRLIYYSQIVNDFQKGDIAEGYSVSREKKESFPLTVTSAQKNPTAFYLCASNDAPGLPYTDTQYFGPGTRLTVL.

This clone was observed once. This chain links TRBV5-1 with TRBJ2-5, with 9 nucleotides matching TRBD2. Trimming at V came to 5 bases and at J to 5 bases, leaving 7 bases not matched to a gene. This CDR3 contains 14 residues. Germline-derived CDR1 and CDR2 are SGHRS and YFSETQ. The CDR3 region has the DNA TGCGCCAGCAGTGGCGGGGGGGCCTCCGAGACCCAGTACTTC. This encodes CASSGGGASETQYF.

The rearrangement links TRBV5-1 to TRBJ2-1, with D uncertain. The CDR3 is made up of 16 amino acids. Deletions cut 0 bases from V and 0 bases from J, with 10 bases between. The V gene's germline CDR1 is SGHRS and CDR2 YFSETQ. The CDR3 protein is CASSLASVLSYNEQFF. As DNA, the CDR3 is TGCGCCAGCAGCTTGGCGTCCGTGCTCTCCTACAATGAGCAGTTCTTC.

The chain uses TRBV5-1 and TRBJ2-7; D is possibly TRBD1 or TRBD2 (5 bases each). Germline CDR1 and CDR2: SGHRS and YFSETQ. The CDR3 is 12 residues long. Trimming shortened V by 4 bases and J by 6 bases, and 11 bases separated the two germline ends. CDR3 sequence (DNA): TGCGCCAGCAGCGTGAATGGGGGCGAGCAGTACTTC. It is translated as CASSVNGGEQYF. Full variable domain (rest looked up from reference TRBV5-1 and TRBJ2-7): KAGVTQTPRYLIKTRGQQVTLSCSPISGHRSVSWYQQTPGQGLQFLFEYFSETQRNKGNFPGRFSGRQFSNSRSEMNVSTLELGDSALYLCASSVNGGEQYFGPGTRLTVT.

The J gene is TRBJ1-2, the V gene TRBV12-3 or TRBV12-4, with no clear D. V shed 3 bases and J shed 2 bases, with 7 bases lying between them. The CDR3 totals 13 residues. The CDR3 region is CASSFEGNYGYTF. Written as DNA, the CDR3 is TGTGCCAGCAGTTTCGAGGGAAACTATGGCTACACCTTC.

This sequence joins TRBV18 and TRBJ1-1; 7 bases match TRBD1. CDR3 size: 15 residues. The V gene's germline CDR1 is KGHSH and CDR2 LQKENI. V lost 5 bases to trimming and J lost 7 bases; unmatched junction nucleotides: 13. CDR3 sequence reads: CASSTSTGDIGEAFF. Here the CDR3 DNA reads TGTGCCAGCTCAACCAGTACAGGGGATATTGGTGAAGCTTTCTTT.

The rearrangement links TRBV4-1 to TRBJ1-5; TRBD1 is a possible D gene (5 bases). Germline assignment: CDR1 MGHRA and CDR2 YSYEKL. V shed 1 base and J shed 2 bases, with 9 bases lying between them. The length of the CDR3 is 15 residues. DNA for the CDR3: TGCGCCAGCAGCCAAGTGTTGGGGGGCAATCAGCCCCAGCATTTT. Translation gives CASSQVLGGNQPQHF.

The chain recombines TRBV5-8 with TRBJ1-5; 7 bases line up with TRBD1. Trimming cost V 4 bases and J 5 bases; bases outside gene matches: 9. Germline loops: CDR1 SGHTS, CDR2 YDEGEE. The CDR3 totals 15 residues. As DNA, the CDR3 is TGTGCCAGCAGCCGAGAGAGGACAGGCCATCAGCCCCAGCATTTT. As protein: CASSRERTGHQPQHF.

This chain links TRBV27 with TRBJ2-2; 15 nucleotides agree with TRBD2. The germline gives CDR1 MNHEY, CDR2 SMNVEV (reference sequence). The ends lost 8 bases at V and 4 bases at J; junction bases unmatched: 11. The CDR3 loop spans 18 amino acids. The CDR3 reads CASLSRTSGGASTGELFF. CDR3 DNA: TGTGCCAGCTTGTCTCGGACTAGCGGGGGGGCTAGCACCGGGGAGCTGTTTTTT.

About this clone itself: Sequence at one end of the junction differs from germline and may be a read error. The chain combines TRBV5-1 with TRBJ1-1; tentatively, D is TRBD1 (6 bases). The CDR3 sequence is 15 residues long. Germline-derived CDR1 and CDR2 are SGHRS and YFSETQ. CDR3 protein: CASSFDGGQNTEAFF. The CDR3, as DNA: TGCGCCAGCAGCTTTGACGGAGGACAGAACACTGAAGCTTTTTTT.

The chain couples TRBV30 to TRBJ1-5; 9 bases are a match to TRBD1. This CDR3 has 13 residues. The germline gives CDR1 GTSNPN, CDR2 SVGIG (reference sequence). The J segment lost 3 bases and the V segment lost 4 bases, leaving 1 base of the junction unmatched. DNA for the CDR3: TGTGCCTGGAACAGGGGGCCCAATCAGCCCCAGCATTTT. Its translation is CAWNRGPNQPQHF.

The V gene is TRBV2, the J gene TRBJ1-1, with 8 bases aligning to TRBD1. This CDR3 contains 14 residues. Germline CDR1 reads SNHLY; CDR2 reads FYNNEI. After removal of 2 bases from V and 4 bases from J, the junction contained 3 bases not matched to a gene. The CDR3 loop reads CASSERGQGTEAFF. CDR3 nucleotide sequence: TGTGCCAGCAGTGAACGCGGACAGGGCACTGAAGCTTTCTTT. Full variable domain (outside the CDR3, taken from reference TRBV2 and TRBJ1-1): EPEVTQTPSHQVTQMGQEVILRCVPISNHLYFYWYRQILGQKVEFLVSFYNNEISEKSEIFDDQFSVERPDGSNFTLKIRSTKLEDSAMYFCASSERGQGTEAFFGQGTRLTVV.

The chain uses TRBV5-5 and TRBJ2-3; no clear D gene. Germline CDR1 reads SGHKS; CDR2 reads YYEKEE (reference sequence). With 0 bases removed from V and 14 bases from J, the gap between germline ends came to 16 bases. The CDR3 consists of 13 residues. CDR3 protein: CASSLESSSFPYF. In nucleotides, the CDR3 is TGTGCCAGCAGCTTGGAGAGTAGTAGTTTTCCGTATTTT.